This T cell receptor beta chain was profiled in a study of blood T cell repertoires in COVID-19. Repertoires were generated with immunoSEQ multiplex PCR, while TCRdb's copy carries only in-frame clones and drops some. The sample has 250,000 to 300,000 clones, roughly 91% seen once. Germline CDR1 is SGHTA and CDR2 is FQGNSA. CDR3 length equals 14 residues. Trimming took 4 bases from V and 0 from J; bases not matched to a gene: 2. This receptor was identified in a woman aged 50 to 60 who had been exposed to COVID-19. Sequenced material: PBMCs or T cells enriched from blood (not recorded which). The chain joins TRBV7-2 to TRBJ1-1, with 7 bases fitting TRBD1. The CDR3 protein is CASSYTGVNTEAFF. For the CDR3, the DNA is TGTGCCAGCAGCTATACAGGGGTGAACACTGAAGCTTTCTTT.